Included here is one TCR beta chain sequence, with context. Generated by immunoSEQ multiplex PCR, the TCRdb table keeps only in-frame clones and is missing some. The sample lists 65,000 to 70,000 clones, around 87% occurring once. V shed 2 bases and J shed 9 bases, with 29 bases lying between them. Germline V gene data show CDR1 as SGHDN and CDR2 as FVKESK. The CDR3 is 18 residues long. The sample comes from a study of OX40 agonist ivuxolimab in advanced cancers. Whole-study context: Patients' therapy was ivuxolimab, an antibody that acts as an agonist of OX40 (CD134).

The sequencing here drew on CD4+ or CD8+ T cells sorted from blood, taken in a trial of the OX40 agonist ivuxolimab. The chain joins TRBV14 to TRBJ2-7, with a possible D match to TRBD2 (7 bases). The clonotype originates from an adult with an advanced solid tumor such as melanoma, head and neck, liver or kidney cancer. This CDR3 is CASSQSRRGGLYGIVQYF. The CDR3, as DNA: TGTGCCAGCAGCCAAAGCCGGAGGGGGGGCCTCTATGGGATAGTGCAGTACTTC.